This T cell receptor (beta chain) was captured by sequencing in a study of T cell responses to AZD1222 COVID-19 vaccine. Overall study findings and caveats: Donor demographics were predominantly white British with a female majority; clonal diversity may be underestimated. Seropositive AZD1222 recipients at baseline numbered only 6 or 7. Without day 14 samples, only post-peak T cell repertoires were studied.

The germline CDR1 and CDR2 sequences are MNHEY and SMNVEV (reference sequence). The CDR3 is made up of 13 amino acids. V was pared by 6 bases and J by 2 bases, with 9 bases between. Produced via immunoSEQ multiplex PCR; TCRdb's table is partial and in-frame only. The data hold about 120,000 clones, with approximately 90% observed a single time. As regards this clone: What it recognizes is unknown.

The source of this sequence is an adult who received the MenACWY meningococcal vaccine as a control. The sequenced sample was peripheral blood, obtained 28 days after the second dose of the MenACWY control vaccine. The rearrangement uses TRBV27 and TRBJ2-3; D remains unclear. CDR3: CASRTTHTDTQYF. The CDR3 DNA follows: TGTGCCAGCAGGACAACTCACACAGATACGCAGTATTTT.